One and the same sample provided the 18 T cell receptor beta chains below, sequenced in a study of cytomegalovirus exposure and HLA in healthy donors. Repertoires were generated with immunoSEQ multiplex PCR, while TCRdb's copy carries only in-frame clones and drops some. The table records a few hundred thousand clones, around 90% of them present only once. The sequenced material came from PBMCs. Receptors originate from a woman aged 18-29 years in good health and CMV-seronegative.

The chain recombines TRBV18 with TRBJ1-2; D might be TRBD1 (6 bases). This CDR3 is built from 16 residues. Germline CDR1 and CDR2: KGHSH and LQKENI. The V end was cut by 1 base, the J end by 4 bases, with 16 bases between. This chain's CDR3 is CASSPLTGFASYGYTF. Here the CDR3 DNA reads TGTGCCAGCTCACCACTTACAGGGTTTGCTTCCTATGGCTACACCTTC.

The chain links TRBV4-1 to TRBJ2-7, with 7 bases that match TRBD1. Germline trimming cut 0 bases from V and 0 bases from J; bases unmatched to any gene: 2. This CDR3 contains 15 residues. The germline V gene encodes CDR1 MGHRA and CDR2 YSYEKL. CDR3 in DNA: TGCGCCAGCAGCCAAGAGGACAGGAGCTCCTACGAGCAGTACTTC. It specifies CASSQEDRSSYEQYF.

The chain carries TRBV28 and TRBJ2-7; 10 bases are shared with TRBD1. In germline, CDR1 is MDHEN, CDR2 SYDVKM. This CDR3 is 14 amino acids long. Germline trimming cut 7 bases from V and 5 bases from J; bases unmatched to any gene: 8. The chain's CDR3 is CASTPPGQGNEQYF. CDR3 DNA: TGTGCCAGCACCCCCCCGGGACAGGGGAACGAGCAGTACTTC.

CDR3 sequence (DNA): TGCGCCAGCAGCTTGGGACAGGGGGCGCGGGAAGCTTTCTTT. Encoded protein: CASSLGQGAREAFF. J is TRBJ1-1 and V is TRBV5-1, with 10 bases matching TRBD1. The CDR3 has 14 amino acids. CDR1 SGHRS and CDR2 YFSETQ come from the germline V gene. J lost 8 bases, V lost 0 bases, and 4 bases had no gene match.

The chain couples TRBV14 to TRBJ1-2, with D hard to call. The V gene's germline CDR1 is SGHDN and CDR2 FVKESK. The CDR3 runs to 14 residues. With 3 bases removed from V and 8 bases from J, the gap between germline ends came to 16 bases. Written as DNA, the CDR3 is TGTGCCAGCAGCCAGGACTACTCCGCGGGGGGCTACACCTTC. As protein: CASSQDYSAGGYTF.

V is TRBV5-6 and J is TRBJ2-5, with TRBD1 matching 12 bases. J gave up 5 bases and V 0 bases, and 5 bases lay outside the gene matches. The CDR3 consists of 16 residues. The germline gives CDR1 SGHDT, CDR2 YYEEEE. The CDR3 bases are TGTGCCAGCAGCTTGGCCGGGACAGGGGGCCAGGAGACCCAGTACTTC. Its protein is CASSLAGTGGQETQYF.

This chain connects TRBV6-5 to TRBJ1-3; D remains unclear. The CDR3 consists of 11 residues. V gave up 6 bases and J gave up 9 bases, with 9 bases separating them. CDR1 MNHEY and CDR2 SVGAGI come from the germline V gene. The CDR3 region is CASSRDSTIYF. The CDR3 nucleotides read TGTGCCAGCAGCCGTGATAGCACCATATATTTT.

The V call is TRBV11-2, the J call TRBJ2-6, with 10 bases matching TRBD1. The CDR3 extends over 19 amino acids. CDR1 SGHAT and CDR2 FQNNGV come from the germline V gene. Trimming took 5 bases from V and 0 from J; bases not matched to a gene: 10. CDR3 sequence reads: CASSPKGQGISSGANVLTF. CDR3 DNA: TGTGCCAGCAGCCCGAAGGGACAGGGGATTTCCTCTGGGGCCAACGTCCTGACTTTC.

The CDR3: CAWSVGLAGGTDTQYF. CDR3 sequence (DNA): TGTGCCTGGAGTGTCGGACTAGCGGGAGGCACAGATACGCAGTATTTT. The V gene is TRBV30, the J gene TRBJ2-3, with 13 bases fitting TRBD2. The CDR3 is made up of 16 amino acids. Germline CDR1 is GTSNPN and CDR2 is SVGIG (reference sequence). Trimming cost V 0 bases and J 1 base; bases outside gene matches: 1.

This clone is medium-sized (0.01 to 0.1%) within its sample. This chain connects TRBV6-1 to TRBJ2-6, with TRBD1 identical over 9 bases. The CDR3 consists of 15 residues. V dropped 10 bases and J dropped 1; count of bases not matched to a gene: 5. Germline values: CDR1 MNHNS, CDR2 SASEGT. This chain's CDR3 is CATGTGLSGANVLTF. The CDR3 DNA follows: TGTGCCACCGGGACAGGGTTGTCTGGGGCCAACGTCCTGACTTTC.

V and J are TRBV10-1 and TRBJ2-5; 7 nucleotides align to TRBD1. V dropped 10 bases and J dropped 2; count of bases not matched to a gene: 25. Germline loops: CDR1 WNHNN, CDR2 SYGVQD (reference sequence). The CDR3 is 19 amino acids. The CDR3 protein is CAKRGRSLPPVPKQETQYF. CDR3 in DNA: TGCGCCAAGAGGGGGCGCAGTTTGCCCCCTGTGCCGAAACAAGAGACCCAGTACTTC.

Comments on this clone: Other DNA variants within this sample encode the same CDR3. The CDR3 loop is CSVERGQETQYF. CDR3 coding DNA: TGCAGCGTTGAACGAGGCCAAGAGACCCAGTACTTC. This chain links TRBV29-1 with TRBJ2-5, with no clear D. V was trimmed by 2 bases and J by 1 base, leaving 5 bases between them. In germline, CDR1 is SQVTM, CDR2 ANQGSEA. The CDR3 consists of 12 residues.

The chain combines TRBV25-1 with TRBJ1-1, with TRBD1 matching over 9 bases. Germline values: CDR1 MGHDK, CDR2 SYGVNS. The CDR3 is made up of 15 amino acids. Trimming removed 1 base from V and 4 bases from J; junction bases left unmatched: 4. CDR3 in DNA: TGTGCCAGCAGTGAATCCCCGACAGGGGGCACTGAAGCTTTCTTT. This gives the protein CASSESPTGGTEAFF. The full variable domain, with the rest looked up from reference TRBV25-1 and TRBJ1-1, is EADIYQTPRYLVIGTGKKITLECSQTMGHDKMYWYQQDPGMELHLIHYSYGVNSTEKGDLSSESTVSRIRTEHFPLTLESARPSHTSQYLCASSESPTGGTEAFFGQGTRLTVV.

CDR3 in amino acids: CASSGHPTGADYNEQFF. CDR3 sequence (DNA): TGCGCCAGCAGTGGTCACCCAACAGGGGCGGACTACAATGAGCAGTTCTTC. The V gene is TRBV10-1, the J gene TRBJ2-1; TRBD1 agrees at 7 bases. The ends lost 4 bases at V and 3 bases at J; junction bases unmatched: 12. Looked up from germline, CDR1 is WNHNN and CDR2 is SYGVQD (reference sequence). The CDR3 runs to 17 residues.

V usage is TRBV25-1 and J usage is TRBJ2-1, with 9 nucleotides matching TRBD2. Looked up from germline, CDR1 is MGHDK and CDR2 is SYGVNS. The CDR3 is made up of 14 amino acids. V gave up 8 bases and J gave up 2 bases; unmatched junction bases: 4. The CDR3 sequence is CASPTSGPYNEQFF. CDR3 sequence (DNA): TGTGCCAGCCCAACTAGCGGGCCCTACAATGAGCAGTTCTTC.

V and J are TRBV15 and TRBJ2-7, with 7 bases matching TRBD2. V dropped 1 base and J dropped 4; count of bases not matched to a gene: 10. This CDR3 is built from 16 residues. From germline, CDR1 is LNHNV and CDR2 YYDKDF (reference sequence). CDR3 loop: CATSRGGGGGVYEQYF. Here the CDR3 DNA reads TGTGCCACCAGCAGAGGGGGGGGTGGTGGGGTATACGAGCAGTACTTC.

This clone showed up just once. The chain uses TRBV27 and TRBJ2-7; TRBD2 aligns across 12 bases. J lost 7 bases, V lost 4 bases, and 14 bases had no gene match. The germline CDR1 and CDR2 sequences are MNHEY and SMNVEV (reference sequence). CDR3 size: 17 residues. CDR3 loop: CASSSPIGLAGLDEQYF. The DNA of the CDR3 is TGTGCCAGCAGTTCGCCGATCGGACTAGCGGGACTAGATGAGCAGTACTTC.

This chain links TRBV4-2 with TRBJ1-2; D possibly corresponds to TRBD1 (5 bases). Trimming left V 0 bases short and J 5 bases short, with 13 bases between. Germline CDR1 reads LGHNA; CDR2 reads YNFKEQ. The CDR3 is 15 amino acids. The CDR3 DNA follows: TGTGCCAGCAGCCAAGATTTGTGGGGGAGGTATGGCTACACCTTC. As protein: CASSQDLWGRYGYTF.